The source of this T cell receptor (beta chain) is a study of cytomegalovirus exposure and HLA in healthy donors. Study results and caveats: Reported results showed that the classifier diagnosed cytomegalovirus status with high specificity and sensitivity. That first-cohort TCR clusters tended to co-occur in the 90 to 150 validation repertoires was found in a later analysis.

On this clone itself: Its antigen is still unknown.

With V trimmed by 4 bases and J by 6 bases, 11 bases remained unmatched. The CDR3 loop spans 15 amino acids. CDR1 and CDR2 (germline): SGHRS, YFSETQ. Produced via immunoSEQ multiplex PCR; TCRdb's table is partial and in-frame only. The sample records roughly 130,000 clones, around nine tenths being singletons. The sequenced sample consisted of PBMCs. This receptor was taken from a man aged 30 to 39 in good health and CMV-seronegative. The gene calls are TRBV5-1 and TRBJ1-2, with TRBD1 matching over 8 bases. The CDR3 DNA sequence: TGCGCCAGCAGCAAAGGACAGGGAAGGAGGGATGGCTACACCTTC. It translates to CASSKGQGRRDGYTF.